This T cell receptor (beta chain) is from a study of blood T cell repertoires in COVID-19. On the study more broadly: The samples span acute and convalescent COVID-19 from the United States, Italy and Spain.

This clone is a singleton in its sample. In the original processing: Estimated nucleated cell counts came from reference gene primer amplification. Assay used: immunoSEQ multiplex PCR; TCRdb lists only in-frame clones, some missing. The V and J calls and clone size are taken from that table; D and trimming were inferred from the DNA. The profile shows roughly 230,000 clones, around 84% of them singletons. There are 12 residues in the CDR3. Those enrolled in Seattle joined during active infection and were followed longitudinally afterward. The TCR was taken from a woman aged 80 or over with COVID-19, enrolled during active disease. J is TRBJ1-6 and V is TRBV21-1; the table's D call of TRBD1 was not tested on the DNA. TRBV21-1 is a listed pseudogene. Sequences were obtained from peripheral blood. The CDR3 loop reads CASSKVEDTLHF. The CDR3 bases are TGTGCCAGCAGCAAAGTAGAGGACACCCTCCACTTT.